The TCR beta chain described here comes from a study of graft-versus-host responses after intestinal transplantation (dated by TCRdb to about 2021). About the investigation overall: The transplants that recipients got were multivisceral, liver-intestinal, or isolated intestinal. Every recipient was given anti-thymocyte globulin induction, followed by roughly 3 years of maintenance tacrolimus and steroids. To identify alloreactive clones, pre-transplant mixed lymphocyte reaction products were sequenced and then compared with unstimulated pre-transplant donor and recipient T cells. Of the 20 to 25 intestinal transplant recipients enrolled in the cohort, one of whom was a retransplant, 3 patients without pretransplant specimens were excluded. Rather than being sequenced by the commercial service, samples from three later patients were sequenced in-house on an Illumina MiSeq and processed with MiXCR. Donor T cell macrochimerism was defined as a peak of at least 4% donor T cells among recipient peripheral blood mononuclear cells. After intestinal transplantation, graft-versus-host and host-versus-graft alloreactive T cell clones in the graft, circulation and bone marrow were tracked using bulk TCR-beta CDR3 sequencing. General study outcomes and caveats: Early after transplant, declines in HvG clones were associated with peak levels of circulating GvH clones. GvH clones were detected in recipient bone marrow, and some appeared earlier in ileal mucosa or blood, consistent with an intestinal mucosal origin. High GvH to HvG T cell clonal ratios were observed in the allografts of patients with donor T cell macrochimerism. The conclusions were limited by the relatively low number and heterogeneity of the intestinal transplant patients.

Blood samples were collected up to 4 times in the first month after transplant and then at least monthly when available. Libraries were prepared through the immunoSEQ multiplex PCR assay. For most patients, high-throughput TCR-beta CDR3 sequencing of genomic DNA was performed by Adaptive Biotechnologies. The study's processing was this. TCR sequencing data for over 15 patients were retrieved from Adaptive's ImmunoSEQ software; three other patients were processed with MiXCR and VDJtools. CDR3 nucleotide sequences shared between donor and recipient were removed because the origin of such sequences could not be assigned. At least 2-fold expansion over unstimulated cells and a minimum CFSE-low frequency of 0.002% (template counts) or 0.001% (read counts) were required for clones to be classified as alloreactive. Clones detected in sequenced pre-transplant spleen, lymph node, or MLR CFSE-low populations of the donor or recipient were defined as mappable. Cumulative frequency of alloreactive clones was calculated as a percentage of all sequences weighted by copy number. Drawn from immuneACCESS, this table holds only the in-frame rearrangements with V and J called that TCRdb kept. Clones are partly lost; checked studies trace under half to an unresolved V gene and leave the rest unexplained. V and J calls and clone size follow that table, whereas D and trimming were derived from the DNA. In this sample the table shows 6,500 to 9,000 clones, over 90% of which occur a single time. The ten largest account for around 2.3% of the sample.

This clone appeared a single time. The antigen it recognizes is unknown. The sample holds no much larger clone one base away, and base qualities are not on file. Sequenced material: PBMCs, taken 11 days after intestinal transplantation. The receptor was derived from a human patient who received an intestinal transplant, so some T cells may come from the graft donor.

The CDR3 region: CASSLFRGALQPQHF. The nucleotide sequence is given as TGTGCCAGCAGTTTATTTCGGGGGGCGCTTCAGCCCCAGCATTTT. The chain joins TRBV28 to TRBJ1-5, with TRBD1 as a weak D call on 6 bases. V is clipped by 1 base and J by 6 bases, and the sequence between their germline boundaries is 13 bases long. CDR1 MDHEN and CDR2 SYDVKM are derived from the germline V gene. Including the terminal cysteine and phenylalanine, the CDR3 comprises 15 residues. Only the CDR3 portion is preserved as DNA: 45 bases, with reading frame beginning at the first base.